These 24 T cell receptor beta chains originate from one sample sequenced in a study of metastatic and nonmetastatic thyroid tumors. Via MiXCR, TCRdb re-called the PCR reads. The sample holds approximately 7,900 clones, 20% to 30% seen once. There were no patients who had received any treatment before thyroid surgery. Sequencing was done on a sample of adjacent normal tissue. These receptors all come from a female donor with papillary thyroid cancer or a benign thyroid nodule (not recorded which). Some clones in this sample may be carry-over from other donors' samples.

This clone was seen many times. The rearrangement joins TRBV19 to TRBJ1-3, with 8 positions matching TRBD1. Germline V lookup: CDR1 LNHDA, CDR2 SQIVND (reference sequence). The CDR3 is 15 residues long. The V gene end was trimmed by 1 base and the J gene end by 1 base; junction bases not matched to a gene: 0. As DNA, the CDR3 is TGTGCCAGTAGTATAGGGACAGGGTCTGGAAACACCATATATTTT. It translates to CASSIGTGSGNTIYF.

This clone showed up just a few times. The rearrangement joins TRBV11-2 to TRBJ2-7; D perhaps matches TRBD1 (5 bases). Trimming removed 1 base from V and 2 bases from J, with 9 bases in between. CDR1 SGHAT and CDR2 FQNNGV come from the germline V gene. This CDR3 is 14 amino acids long. The CDR3 spells CASSLGQSAYEQYF. In nucleotides, the CDR3 is TGTGCCAGCAGCTTAGGACAGAGTGCCTACGAGCAGTACTTC.

The chain uses TRBV19 and TRBJ1-2; 10 positions match TRBD1. CDR1 LNHDA and CDR2 SQIVND come from the germline V gene (reference sequence). This CDR3 comprises 15 residues. Trimming removed 7 bases from V and 1 base from J; junction bases left unmatched: 6. This CDR3 is CASTRQGAHNYGYTF. The CDR3 DNA follows: TGTGCCAGTACCAGACAGGGGGCTCATAACTATGGCTACACCTTC.

There are many counts of this clone. A single base separates this from a much larger clone, so it may be a read error. This chain connects TRBV6-1 to TRBJ2-7; 8 bases match TRBD2. The CDR3 runs to 15 residues. Germline V gene lookup returns CDR1 MNHNS and CDR2 SASEGT. This chain's CDR3 is CASGGGGAGGYVQYF. The CDR3 DNA follows: TGTGCCAGCGGGGGGGGGGGCGCGGGGGGATACGTGCAGTACTTC.

As to this clone: A junction end diverges from the germline sequence, so it may reflect a read error. This same CDR3 is encoded by further DNA sequences in the sample. The chain combines TRBV6-1 with TRBJ1-1; possible D gene TRBD1, 6 bases. Germline values: CDR1 MNHNS, CDR2 SASEGT. CDR3 length: 13 residues. CDR3 DNA: TGTGCCAGCAGCGGAGACAGGCGCACTGAAGCCTTCTTT. Its translation is CASSGDRRTEAFF.

The chain is built from TRBV12-3 or TRBV12-4 and TRBJ2-7; D perhaps matches TRBD1 (6 bases). The V end was cut by 4 bases, the J end by 6 bases, with 16 bases between. This CDR3 comprises 14 residues. CDR3 sequence (DNA): TGTGCCAGCAGTTGGGGACACACTCTGGGCGAGCAGTACTTC. This sequence encodes CASSWGHTLGEQYF.

This clone was seen a handful of times. V usage is TRBV6-1 and J usage is TRBJ2-1, with D unresolved. This CDR3 has 13 residues. The V and J ends lost 1 base and 10 bases respectively, with 11 bases between them. Germline V lookup: CDR1 MNHNS, CDR2 SASEGT. The CDR3 spells CASSEGASTEQFF. DNA for the CDR3: TGTGCCAGCAGTGAAGGGGCCAGTACGGAGCAGTTCTTC.

This sequence joins TRBV11-2 and TRBJ2-7; D may be TRBD1 (6 bases). Per germline, CDR1 SGHAT and CDR2 FQNNGV. V was clipped by 5 bases and J by 3 bases, with 17 bases between them. The CDR3 runs 15 residues. CDR3 DNA sequence: TGTGCCAGCAGCCCGAGGGGTGTCAGGGGCTACGAGCAGTACTTC. It specifies CASSPRGVRGYEQYF.

This clone qualifies as medium-sized (0.01 to 0.1%). The J gene is TRBJ2-1, the V gene TRBV5-5; the D gene is possibly TRBD2 (6 bases). Germline V CDR1 and CDR2: SGHKS, YYEKEE (reference sequence). The CDR3 totals 16 residues. Between the trimmed V and J ends, which lost 0 bases and 6 bases, there was a span of 16 bases. The DNA of the CDR3 is TGTGCCAGCAGCTTGGCGGGACCTTTCGGGGGCAATGAGCAGTTCTTC. Protein sequence: CASSLAGPFGGNEQFF. The variable domain in full, with the rest retrieved from reference TRBV5-5 and TRBJ2-1, is DAGVTQSPTHLIKTRGQQVTLRCSPISGHKSVSWYQQVLGQGPQFIFQYYEKEERGRGNFPDRFSARQFPNYSSELNVNALLLGDSALYLCASSLAGPFGGNEQFFGPGTRLTVL.

This chain connects TRBV20-1 to TRBJ2-7; no clear D gene. Trimming stripped 1 base from V and 5 bases from J, with 9 bases between. The germline V gene has CDR1 DFQATT and CDR2 SNEGSKA (reference sequence). The CDR3 sequence is 12 residues long. The CDR3 DNA sequence: TGCAGTGCTAGAGGGTTCGCGGACGAGCAGTACTTC. Protein sequence: CSARGFADEQYF.

This clone is medium-sized (0.01 to 0.1%) in the sample. The chain combines TRBV7-3 with TRBJ2-5; D assignment may be TRBD1 or TRBD2 (5 bases each). The CDR3 sequence is 14 residues long. The V end lost 5 bases, the J end lost 4 bases, and 14 bases lay between the germline ends. Germline lookup yields CDR1 SGHTA and CDR2 FQGTGA. CDR3 in DNA: TGTGCCAGCAGCCCGGGTCCGGGGCGAGAGACCCAGTACTTC. This encodes CASSPGPGRETQYF. Combining the CDR3 with reference TRBV7-3 and TRBJ2-5 gives the whole variable domain GAGVSQTPSNKVTEKGKYVELRCDPISGHTALYWYRQSLGQGPEFLIYFQGTGAADDSGLPNDRFFAVRPEGSVSTLKIQRTERGDSAVYLCASSPGPGRETQYFGPGTRLLVL.

As concerns this clone: At the DNA level, this CDR3 is encoded by other sequences in the same sample as well. The chain uses TRBV27 and TRBJ2-7, with a possible D match to TRBD1 (7 bases). The CDR3 contains 14 residues. Germline V lookup: CDR1 MNHEY, CDR2 SMNVEV (reference sequence). V dropped 2 bases and J dropped 2 bases, with 10 bases sitting between them. CDR3 amino acids: CASSLGGTAYEQYF. The DNA of the CDR3 is TGTGCCAGCAGTTTAGGCGGGACAGCCTACGAGCAGTACTTC.

V and J are TRBV28 and TRBJ2-1; TRBD2 matches at 8 bases. V dropped 3 bases and J dropped 0; count of bases not matched to a gene: 4. CDR1 MDHEN and CDR2 SYDVKM come from the germline V gene. This CDR3 spans 16 amino acids. The CDR3 region is CASSLHGRASYNEQFF. CDR3 DNA: TGTGCCAGCAGTTTGCACGGGAGGGCCTCCTACAATGAGCAGTTCTTC.

The genes are TRBV7-8 and TRBJ2-1, with TRBD1 matching over 7 bases. Germline values: CDR1 SGHVS, CDR2 FQNEAQ. V was clipped by 5 bases and J by 5 bases; unmatched bases: 6. This CDR3 comprises 14 residues. In DNA form, the CDR3 reads TGTGCCAGCAGCGCTTACAGGGGTAACAATGAGCAGTTCTTC. It codes for CASSAYRGNNEQFF.

The rearrangement links TRBV28 to TRBJ1-3; D not certain. The CDR3 has 14 amino acids. Trimming took off 2 bases at V and 11 bases at J, with 16 bases between the two ends. Germline V lookup: CDR1 MDHEN, CDR2 SYDVKM. CDR3 in amino acids: CASSLQQVPRAIYF. The CDR3 coding sequence is TGTGCCAGCAGTTTACAGCAGGTTCCCCGGGCCATATATTTT.

This clone is labeled medium-sized. The chain couples TRBV6-1 to TRBJ1-2, with a possible D match to TRBD1 (5 bases). Per germline, CDR1 MNHNS and CDR2 SASEGT. V was shortened by 4 bases and J by 1 base, with 16 bases between the two germline ends. CDR3 length: 16 amino acids. CDR3 loop: CASSGQWGKDNYGYTF. CDR3 DNA sequence: TGTGCCAGCAGTGGACAGTGGGGAAAGGATAACTATGGCTACACCTTC.

The V and J genes are TRBV6-1 and TRBJ1-6, with D perhaps TRBD1 (6 bases). V dropped 6 bases and J dropped 0 bases, with 15 bases sitting between them. Germline V gene lookup returns CDR1 MNHNS and CDR2 SASEGT. The CDR3 runs 17 residues. CDR3 in DNA: TGTGCCAGCAGCTTCCGACAGGAGAGCTCCTATAATTCACCCCTCCACTTT. Protein product: CASSFRQESSYNSPLHF.

There are a few counts of this clone. The V call is TRBV11-2, the J call TRBJ2-7, with D hard to call. Germline CDR1 SGHAT, CDR2 FQNNGV. The V gene lost 5 bases and the J gene lost 3 bases, with 14 bases spanning the gap. The CDR3 contains 14 residues. CDR3 sequence reads: CASSPTGGDYEQYF. For the CDR3, the DNA is TGTGCCAGCAGCCCAACGGGTGGCGACTACGAGCAGTACTTC.

V is TRBV11-1 and J is TRBJ2-3, with 9 bases lining up with TRBD2. V trimming: 5 bases; J trimming: 2 bases; junction bases outside the gene matches: 5. The length of the CDR3 is 15 residues. Germline assignment: CDR1 SGHAT and CDR2 FQDESV (reference sequence). The CDR3 loop reads CASSRAGGDTDTQYF. Written as DNA, the CDR3 is TGTGCCAGCAGCCGGGCGGGAGGGGACACAGATACGCAGTATTTT. The whole variable domain, remainder taken from reference TRBV11-1 and TRBJ2-3, is EAEVAQSPRYKITEKSQAVAFWCDPISGHATLYWYRQILGQGPELLVQFQDESVVDDSQLPKDRFSAERLKGVDSTLKIQPAELGDSAMYLCASSRAGGDTDTQYFGPGTRLTVL.

This clone is deemed medium-sized (0.01 to 0.1%). The J gene is TRBJ2-1, the V gene TRBV2, with D hard to call. The CDR3 has 13 residues. Germline V lookup: CDR1 SNHLY, CDR2 FYNNEI. V was clipped by 5 bases and J by 7 bases, with 12 bases between them. Here the CDR3 DNA reads TGTGCCAGCAGTACAAAGCATGAGAATGAGCAGTTCTTC. As protein: CASSTKHENEQFF.

The J gene is TRBJ1-2, the V gene TRBV20-1, with unresolved D. This CDR3 region has 14 residues. Trimming removed 2 bases at V and 6 bases at J, with 16 bases between. From germline, CDR1 is DFQATT and CDR2 SNEGSKA (reference sequence). The DNA for the CDR3 is TGCAGTGCTAGAAGTTCCTCCCTCAGGCATGGCTACACCTTC. It codes for CSARSSSLRHGYTF.

A word on this clone: This may stem from a read error, because a much larger clone lies one nucleotide away. V and J are TRBV3-1 and TRBJ2-7, with D maybe TRBD2 (5 bases). Germline lookup yields CDR1 LGHDT and CDR2 YNNKEL (reference sequence). The CDR3 covers 12 residues. The CDR3: CAGSQTTGEQYF. DNA for the CDR3: TGTGCCGGCAGCCAGACTACCGGGGAGCAGTACTTC.

By share, this clone counts as medium-sized. The CDR3 loop reads CASSPGDSQETQYF. In DNA, the CDR3 is TGTGCCAGCAGTCCAGGGGACAGCCAAGAGACCCAGTACTTC. The rearrangement joins TRBV27 to TRBJ2-5; 7 positions match TRBD1. The ends lost 5 bases at V and 1 base at J; junction bases unmatched: 4. The CDR3 runs to 14 residues. Germline lookup yields CDR1 MNHEY and CDR2 SMNVEV (reference sequence).

This clone was counted only a few times. The V gene is TRBV4-3, the J gene TRBJ1-2, with 8 positions matching TRBD1. The junction had 9 bases not matched to a gene; V was cut back by 3 bases and J by 6 bases. CDR1 and CDR2 from the germline V gene are LGHNA and YSLEER. CDR3 size: 15 residues. The CDR3 DNA sequence: TGCGCCAGCAGCCAGCGACAGGGGCCTAGCCATGGCTACACCTTC. Its protein is CASSQRQGPSHGYTF.